Given below is one T cell receptor (beta chain) in context. The antigen is undetermined. CDR1 and CDR2 (germline): SGHTA, FQGNSA. The CDR3 covers 15 residues. V was clipped by 8 bases and J by 3 bases; unmatched bases: 9. These data originate in a study of cytomegalovirus exposure and HLA in healthy donors. Study context: A data release that came early held approximately 85 million unique TCRs from HLA-typed donors. Study-wide results and limits: It was taken for granted in presence/absence analyses that sequencing depth across donors was roughly uniform. Most TCR sequences were seen very rarely across donors, but some public TCRs occurred in many.

Both 60 Vbeta primers and 13 Jbeta primers went into the PCR. Sequencing was performed with immunoSEQ multiplex PCR; in TCRdb, only in-frame clones are kept and a portion is missing. In all, the sample yields about 120,000 clones. The TCR was taken from a man aged 25-40 years in good health and CMV-seronegative. The sequenced material came from PBMCs. The rearrangement links TRBV7-2 to TRBJ2-1; TRBD2 matches at 8 bases. The CDR3 DNA reads TGTGCCAGCCTCCCCCCCGGGGGGGGCTACAATGAGCAGTTCTTC. Residues: CASLPPGGGYNEQFF.